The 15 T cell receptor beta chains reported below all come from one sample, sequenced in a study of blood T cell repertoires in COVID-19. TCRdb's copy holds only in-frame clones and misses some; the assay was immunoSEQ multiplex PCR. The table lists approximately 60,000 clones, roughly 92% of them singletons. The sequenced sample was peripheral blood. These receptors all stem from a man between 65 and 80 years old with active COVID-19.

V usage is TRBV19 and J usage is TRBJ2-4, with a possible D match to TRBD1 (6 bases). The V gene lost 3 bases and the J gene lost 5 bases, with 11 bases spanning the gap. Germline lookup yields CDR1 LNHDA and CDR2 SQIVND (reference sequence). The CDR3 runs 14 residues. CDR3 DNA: TGTGCCAGTAGTATCCAGGGGATTCAAAACATTCAGTACTTC. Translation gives CASSIQGIQNIQYF.

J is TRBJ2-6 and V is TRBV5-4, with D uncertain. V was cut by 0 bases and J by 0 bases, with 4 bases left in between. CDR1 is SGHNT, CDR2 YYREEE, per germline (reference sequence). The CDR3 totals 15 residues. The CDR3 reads CASSLGSSGANVLTF. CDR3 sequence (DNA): TGTGCCAGCAGCTTGGGCAGCTCTGGGGCCAACGTCCTGACTTTC.

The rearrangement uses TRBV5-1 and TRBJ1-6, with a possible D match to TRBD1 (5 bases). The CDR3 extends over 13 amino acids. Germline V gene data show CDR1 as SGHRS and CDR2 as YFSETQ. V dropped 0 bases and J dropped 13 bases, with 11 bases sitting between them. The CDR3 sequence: CASSLEGLGPLHF. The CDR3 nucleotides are TGCGCCAGCAGCTTGGAGGGGTTGGGGCCCCTCCACTTT.

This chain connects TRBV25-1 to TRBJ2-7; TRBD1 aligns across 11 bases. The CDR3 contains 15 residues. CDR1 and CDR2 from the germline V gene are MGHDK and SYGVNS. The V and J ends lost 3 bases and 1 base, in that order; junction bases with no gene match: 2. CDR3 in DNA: TGTGCCAGCAGTGATCGGGACAGGGGGTCCTACGAGCAGTACTTC. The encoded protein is CASSDRDRGSYEQYF.

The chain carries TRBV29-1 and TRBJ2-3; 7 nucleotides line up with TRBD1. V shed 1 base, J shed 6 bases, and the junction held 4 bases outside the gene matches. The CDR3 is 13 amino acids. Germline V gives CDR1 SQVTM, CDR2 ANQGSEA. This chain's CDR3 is CSVEAGRGDTQYF. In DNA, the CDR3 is TGCAGCGTTGAAGCTGGCAGGGGGGATACGCAGTATTTT.

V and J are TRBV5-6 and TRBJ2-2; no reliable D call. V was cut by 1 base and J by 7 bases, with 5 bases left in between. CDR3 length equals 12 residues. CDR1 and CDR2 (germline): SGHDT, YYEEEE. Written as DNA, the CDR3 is TGTGCCAGCAGCTTGACAGTCGGGGAGCTGTTTTTT. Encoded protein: CASSLTVGELFF.

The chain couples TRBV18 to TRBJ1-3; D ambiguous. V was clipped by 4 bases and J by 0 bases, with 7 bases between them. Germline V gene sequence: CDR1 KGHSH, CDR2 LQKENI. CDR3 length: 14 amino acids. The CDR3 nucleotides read TGTGCCAGCTCACTCCAGGACTCTGGAAACACCATATATTTT. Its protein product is CASSLQDSGNTIYF.

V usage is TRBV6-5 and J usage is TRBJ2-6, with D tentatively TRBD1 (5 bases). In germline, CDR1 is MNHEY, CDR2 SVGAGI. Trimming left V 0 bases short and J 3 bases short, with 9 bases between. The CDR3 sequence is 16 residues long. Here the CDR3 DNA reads TGTGCCAGCAGTTACTCGACCCAGGGTGGGGCCAACGTCCTGACTTTC. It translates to CASSYSTQGGANVLTF.

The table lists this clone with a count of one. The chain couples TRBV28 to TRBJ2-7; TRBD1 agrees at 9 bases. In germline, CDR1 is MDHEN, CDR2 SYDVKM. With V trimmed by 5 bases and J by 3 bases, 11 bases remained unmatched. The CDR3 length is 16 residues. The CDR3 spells CASSPSAGTGLYEQYV. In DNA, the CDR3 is TGTGCCAGCAGTCCATCAGCCGGGACAGGGCTCTACGAGCAGTACGTC.

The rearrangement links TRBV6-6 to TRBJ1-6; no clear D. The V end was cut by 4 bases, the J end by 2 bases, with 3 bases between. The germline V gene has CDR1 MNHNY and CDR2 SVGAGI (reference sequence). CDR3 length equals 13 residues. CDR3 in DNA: TGTGCCAGCAGTTCAACCTATAATTCACCCCTCCACTTT. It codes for CASSSTYNSPLHF.

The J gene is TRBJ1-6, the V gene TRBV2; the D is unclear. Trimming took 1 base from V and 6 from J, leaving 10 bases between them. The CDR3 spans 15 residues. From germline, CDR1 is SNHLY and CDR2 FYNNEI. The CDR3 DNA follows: TGTGCCAGCAGTGAAGTAAAAGGAGGTAATTCACCCCTCCACTTT. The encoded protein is CASSEVKGGNSPLHF.

The CDR3 loop is CASSYRPGGSTDTQYF. In DNA, the CDR3 is TGTGCCAGCAGTTACCGGCCAGGGGGCAGCACAGATACGCAGTATTTT. V is TRBV6-2 or TRBV6-3 and J is TRBJ2-3, with 8 bases matching TRBD1. The CDR3 is made up of 16 amino acids. V lost 2 bases, J lost 0 bases, and 4 bases stayed unmatched. Germline CDR1 MNHEY, CDR2 SVGEGT.

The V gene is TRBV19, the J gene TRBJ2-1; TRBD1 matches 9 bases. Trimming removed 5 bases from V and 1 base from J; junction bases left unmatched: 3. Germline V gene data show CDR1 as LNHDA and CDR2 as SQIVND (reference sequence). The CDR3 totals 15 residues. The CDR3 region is CASSLGTGSYNEQFF. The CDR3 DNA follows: TGTGCCAGTAGTCTTGGGACAGGGTCCTACAATGAGCAGTTCTTC.

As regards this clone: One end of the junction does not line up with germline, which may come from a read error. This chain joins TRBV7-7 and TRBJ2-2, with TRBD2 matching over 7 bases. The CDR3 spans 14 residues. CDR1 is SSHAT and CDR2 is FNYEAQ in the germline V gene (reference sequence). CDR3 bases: TGTGCTAGCAGCTTAAGGGAGGGATCCGGGGAGCTGTTTTTT. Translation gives CASSLREGSGELFF.

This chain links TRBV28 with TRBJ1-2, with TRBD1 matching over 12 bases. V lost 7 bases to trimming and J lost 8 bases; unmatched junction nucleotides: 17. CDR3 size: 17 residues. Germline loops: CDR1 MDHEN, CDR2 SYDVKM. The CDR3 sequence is CASTRREGDRGRRGYTF. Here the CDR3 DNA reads TGTGCCAGCACCCGACGGGAGGGGGACAGGGGGCGAAGGGGCTACACCTTC.